The 16 T cell receptor beta chains reported below all come from one sample, sequenced in a study of T cell responses to AZD1222 COVID-19 vaccine. TCRdb keeps only in-frame clones here, not all; method: immunoSEQ multiplex PCR. The sample has about 150,000 clones, more than 80% seen once; the top ten hold 4.1%. Sequenced material: peripheral blood, taken on day 0 of AZD1222 vaccination. These receptors originate from an adult in good health.

This chain connects TRBV19 to TRBJ2-3; D is perhaps TRBD1 (6 bases). Germline CDR1 LNHDA, CDR2 SQIVND (reference sequence). The CDR3 consists of 14 residues. Trimming cost V 1 base and J 3 bases, with 8 bases left between them. The CDR3 sequence: CASSIGTVTDTQYF. The CDR3, as DNA: TGTGCCAGTAGTATAGGGACAGTAACAGATACGCAGTATTTT.

The chain links TRBV29-1 to TRBJ2-7; TRBD1 aligns across 10 bases. This CDR3 region has 13 residues. Germline-derived CDR1 and CDR2 are SQVTM and ANQGSEA. Losses at the gene ends were 4 bases for V and 1 base for J; bases not matched to a gene: 1. The CDR3 reads CSVGDRGSYEQYF. The CDR3 DNA follows: TGCAGCGTTGGGGACAGGGGTTCCTACGAGCAGTACTTC.

The chain employs TRBV7-9 and TRBJ1-6; tentatively, D is TRBD1 (6 bases). Trimming pared 10 bases from V and 10 bases from J, leaving 20 bases between. The length of the CDR3 is 14 residues. Germline CDR1 SEHNR, CDR2 FQNEAQ (reference sequence). CDR3 residues: CATETGNRVSPLHF. CDR3 bases: TGTGCCACCGAAACAGGGAACCGAGTGTCACCCCTCCACTTT.

The chain is built from TRBV27 and TRBJ1-5, with D unresolved. The CDR3 covers 18 residues. Per germline, CDR1 MNHEY and CDR2 SMNVEV (reference sequence). V was trimmed by 7 bases and J by 4 bases, leaving 26 bases between them. The CDR3 is CASTKMGTSGVKNQPQHF. CDR3 coding DNA: TGTGCCAGCACTAAAATGGGCACCTCGGGAGTAAAAAATCAGCCCCAGCATTTT.

This clone was seen a few times. CDR3 region: CASSVSHLGTEAFF. The DNA of the CDR3 is TGTGCCAGCAGCGTGTCTCACCTGGGAACTGAAGCTTTCTTT. The chain joins TRBV9 to TRBJ1-1; D gene ambiguous. The V end was cut by 2 bases, the J end by 5 bases, with 13 bases between. Germline CDR1 is SGDLS and CDR2 is YYNGEE. There are 14 residues in the CDR3.

This chain joins TRBV5-1 and TRBJ2-7; 8 nucleotides match TRBD1. The germline V gene encodes CDR1 SGHRS and CDR2 YFSETQ. The CDR3 sequence is 14 residues long. The ends lost 6 bases at V and 4 bases at J; junction bases unmatched: 9. This CDR3 is CASNSGGLGYEQYF. The CDR3, as DNA: TGCGCCAGCAACTCAGGGGGCTTGGGGTACGAGCAGTACTTC.

The chain combines TRBV28 with TRBJ1-1; D is uncertain. The germline V and J ends were trimmed by 7 bases and 4 bases, with 13 bases remaining between them. CDR1 and CDR2 from the germline V gene are MDHEN and SYDVKM. The CDR3 has 13 amino acids. The CDR3 nucleotides read TGTGCCAGCATCAACCACCCCCTCACTGAAGCTTTCTTT. Translated, it gives CASINHPLTEAFF.

The chain recombines TRBV6-4 with TRBJ2-1; 9 bases line up with TRBD2. The CDR3 extends over 15 amino acids. Trimming took 3 bases from V and 3 from J; bases not matched to a gene: 3. The germline CDR1 and CDR2 sequences are MRHNA and SNTAGT. The CDR3 sequence is CASSETSGFYNEQFF. The CDR3 nucleotides read TGTGCCAGCAGTGAAACTAGCGGGTTCTACAATGAGCAGTTCTTC.

The V call is TRBV5-8, the J call TRBJ1-1; a possible D gene is TRBD1 (5 bases). This CDR3 has 13 amino acids. The V gene lost 1 base and the J gene lost 1 base, with 5 bases spanning the gap. The V gene's germline CDR1 is SGHTS and CDR2 YDEGEE. The CDR3 loop is CASSLQGNTEAFF. Here the CDR3 DNA reads TGTGCCAGCAGCTTGCAGGGGAACACTGAAGCTTTCTTT. Complete variable domain (other parts from reference TRBV5-8 and TRBJ1-1): EAGVTQSPTHLIKTRGQQATLRCSPISGHTSVYWYQQALGLGLQFLLWYDEGEERNRGNFPPRFSGRQFPNYSSELNVNALELEDSALYLCASSLQGNTEAFFGQGTRLTVV.

J is TRBJ2-7 and V is TRBV7-9; 12 nucleotides align to TRBD1. CDR1 and CDR2 from the germline V gene are SEHNR and FQNEAQ (reference sequence). V trimming: 5 bases; J trimming: 3 bases; junction bases outside the gene matches: 17. The CDR3 contains 19 residues. The CDR3 region is CASSPKGTGGGYTHYEQYF. CDR3 coding DNA: TGTGCCAGCAGCCCCAAGGGGACAGGGGGCGGGTATACACACTACGAGCAGTACTTC.

The chain carries TRBV6-1 and TRBJ2-4; maybe TRBD1 (7 bases). V dropped 0 bases and J dropped 0 bases, with 15 bases sitting between them. The V gene's germline CDR1 is MNHNS and CDR2 SASEGT. The CDR3 extends over 18 amino acids. CDR3 region: CASSEAGSGGLAKNIQYF. CDR3 DNA: TGTGCCAGCAGTGAAGCGGGGTCAGGGGGGTTAGCCAAAAACATTCAGTACTTC.

The chain employs TRBV5-6 and TRBJ2-6; D possibly corresponds to TRBD1 (5 bases). The CDR3 totals 16 residues. The germline gives CDR1 SGHDT, CDR2 YYEEEE. V gave up 4 bases and J gave up 1 base, with 12 bases separating them. In DNA form, the CDR3 reads TGTGCCAGCAGCCCTTGGACACTGTCTGGGGCCAACGTCCTGACTTTC. Its protein is CASSPWTLSGANVLTF.

V is TRBV27 and J is TRBJ2-5; D is uncertain. The ends were cut back, 1 base at V and 5 bases at J, with 14 bases in the middle. The CDR3 sequence is 15 residues long. The germline CDR1 and CDR2 sequences are MNHEY and SMNVEV (reference sequence). The CDR3 nucleotides are TGTGCCAGCAGTTTATTGCCCATACGTACGGAGACCCAGTACTTC. As protein: CASSLLPIRTETQYF.

This chain connects TRBV28 to TRBJ2-7; no clear D. The CDR3 has 13 amino acids. Germline CDR1 and CDR2: MDHEN and SYDVKM. The V end was cut by 4 bases, the J end by 6 bases, with 13 bases between. The CDR3 loop is CASSSPPLGEQYF. CDR3 sequence (DNA): TGTGCCAGCAGTTCCCCCCCCCTCGGCGAGCAGTACTTC. The full variable domain, rest sourced from reference TRBV28 and TRBJ2-7, is DVKVTQSSRYLVKRTGEKVFLECVQDMDHENMFWYRQDPGLGLRLIYFSYDVKMKEKGDIPEGYSVSREKKERFSLILESASTNQTSMYLCASSSPPLGEQYFGPGTRLTVT.

The rearrangement joins TRBV6-6 to TRBJ2-1, with 7 bases aligning to TRBD1. Germline loops: CDR1 MNHNY, CDR2 SVGAGI (reference sequence). The CDR3 has 16 residues. V trimming: 4 bases; J trimming: 0 bases; junction bases outside the gene matches: 6. For the CDR3, the DNA is TGTGCCAGCAGTTCTAACAGGGGCCTCTCCTACAATGAGCAGTTCTTC. This gives the protein CASSSNRGLSYNEQFF.

The chain is built from TRBV29-1 and TRBJ1-2; D might be TRBD1 (6 bases). The CDR3 loop spans 12 amino acids. CDR1 SQVTM and CDR2 ANQGSEA come from the germline V gene. Trimming removed 8 bases from V and 5 bases from J, with 15 bases in between. The DNA of the CDR3 is TGCAGCATATACACAGGGATATATGGCTACACCTTC. Translated: CSIYTGIYGYTF.